This is a list of T cell receptor beta chains from one sample in a study of shared clonotypes between healthy human individuals. The data were produced by immunoSEQ multiplex PCR, yet TCRdb's version contains in-frame clones alone and is incomplete. Found here are about 2 million clones, just under 95% of them singletons; the top ten hold 0.95% to 1.5%. Sequenced: naive CD8+ T cells sorted from blood. The receptors were gathered from a man between 18 and 35 years old in good health. CDR3s include the opening cysteine and the closing phenylalanine or tryptophan. The D gene is left open where the match is weak. The size field is filled for only some rows; it gives once, few, many or a size class.

j_call: TRBJ2-2; d_call: -; cdr3_length: 16; clone_size: -; v_call: TRBV9; cdr3_aa: CASSASGLPYTGELFF; cdr3_nt: TGTGCCAGCAGCGCCTCAGGACTACCCTACACCGGGGAGCTGTTTTTT
j_call: TRBJ2-7; d_call: TRBD2; cdr3_length: 16; clone_size: once; v_call: TRBV6-5; cdr3_aa: CASSYRTSEGSYEQYF; cdr3_nt: TGTGCCAGCAGTTACCGGACTAGCGAGGGATCCTACGAGCAGTACTTC
j_call: TRBJ2-7; d_call: -; cdr3_length: 16; clone_size: -; v_call: TRBV29-1; cdr3_aa: CSVESSVRDNSYEQYF; cdr3_nt: TGCAGCGTTGAAAGTAGTGTGCGGGACAACTCCTACGAGCAGTACTTC
j_call: TRBJ2-1; d_call: -; cdr3_length: 14; clone_size: -; v_call: TRBV10-3; cdr3_aa: CAISVHATYNEQFF; cdr3_nt: TGTGCCATCAGTGTTCATGCCACCTACAATGAGCAGTTCTTC
j_call: TRBJ2-7; d_call: TRBD2; cdr3_length: 16; clone_size: -; v_call: TRBV9; cdr3_aa: CASSVGGLAGSYEQYF; cdr3_nt: TGTGCCAGCAGCGTGGGGGGACTAGCGGGAAGTTACGAGCAGTACTTC
j_call: TRBJ2-7; d_call: TRBD1; cdr3_length: 13; clone_size: -; v_call: TRBV29-1; cdr3_aa: CSVPGQSSYEQYF; cdr3_nt: TGCAGCGTTCCGGGACAGTCGTCTTACGAGCAGTACTTC
j_call: TRBJ1-4; d_call: -; cdr3_length: 16; clone_size: -; v_call: TRBV4-1; cdr3_aa: CASSPKRGATNEKLFF; cdr3_nt: TGCGCCAGCAGCCCTAAGCGGGGTGCAACTAATGAAAAACTGTTTTTT
j_call: TRBJ2-3; d_call: -; cdr3_length: 13; clone_size: -; v_call: TRBV27; cdr3_aa: CAVGTPGRDTQYF; cdr3_nt: TGTGCCGTCGGGACCCCGGGGAGAGATACGCAGTATTTT
j_call: TRBJ1-2; d_call: TRBD1; cdr3_length: 13; clone_size: -; v_call: TRBV5-6; cdr3_aa: CASSLGQTYGYTF; cdr3_nt: TGTGCCAGCAGCCTGGGACAGACTTATGGCTACACCTTC
j_call: TRBJ2-7; d_call: -; cdr3_length: 12; clone_size: -; v_call: TRBV18; cdr3_aa: CASSPPGEQQYF; cdr3_nt: TGTGCCAGCTCACCCCCGGGTGAGCAGCAGTACTTC
j_call: TRBJ1-5; d_call: -; cdr3_length: 16; clone_size: -; v_call: TRBV28; cdr3_aa: CASSLESYSIYQPQHF; cdr3_nt: TGTGCCAGCAGTTTAGAGAGCTACTCTATCTATCAGCCCCAGCATTTT
j_call: TRBJ2-7; d_call: TRBD1; cdr3_length: 17; clone_size: -; v_call: TRBV5-6; cdr3_aa: CASSWGTGGSAPYEQYF; cdr3_nt: TGTGCCAGCAGCTGGGGAACAGGGGGCTCGGCCCCCTACGAGCAGTACTTC
j_call: TRBJ1-5; d_call: -; cdr3_length: 17; clone_size: -; v_call: TRBV28; cdr3_aa: CASSFTIPTGYPQPQHF; cdr3_nt: TGTGCCAGCAGTTTTACCATTCCTACAGGGTACCCTCAGCCCCAGCATTTT
j_call: TRBJ1-5; d_call: TRBD1; cdr3_length: 14; clone_size: -; v_call: TRBV28; cdr3_aa: CAGQGPSSNQPQHF; cdr3_nt: TGTGCCGGACAGGGGCCCTCGAGCAATCAGCCCCAGCATTTT
j_call: TRBJ2-1; d_call: TRBD2; cdr3_length: 16; clone_size: -; v_call: TRBV9; cdr3_aa: CASSEGLAGTYNEQFF; cdr3_nt: TGTGCCAGCAGCGAAGGCCTAGCGGGAACCTACAATGAGCAGTTCTTC
j_call: TRBJ2-7; d_call: TRBD1; cdr3_length: 16; clone_size: -; v_call: TRBV4-3; cdr3_aa: CASSQDRGTGYYEQYF; cdr3_nt: TGCGCCAGCAGCCAAGATCGCGGGACAGGCTATTACGAGCAGTACTTC
j_call: TRBJ1-2; d_call: -; cdr3_length: 14; clone_size: -; v_call: TRBV5-1; cdr3_aa: CASSLALGSDGYTF; cdr3_nt: TGCGCCAGCAGCTTGGCCTTGGGATCGGACGGCTACACCTTC
j_call: TRBJ1-1; d_call: -; cdr3_length: 13; clone_size: -; v_call: TRBV28; cdr3_aa: CASSLDVFPEAFF; cdr3_nt: TGTGCCAGCAGTTTAGATGTCTTCCCTGAAGCTTTCTTT
j_call: TRBJ2-7; d_call: -; cdr3_length: 13; clone_size: -; v_call: TRBV9; cdr3_aa: CASSVDIVSEQYF; cdr3_nt: TGTGCCAGCAGCGTAGATATAGTCAGCGAGCAGTACTTC
j_call: TRBJ1-6; d_call: -; cdr3_length: 12; clone_size: few; v_call: TRBV28; cdr3_aa: CASSYSLRALHF; cdr3_nt: TGTGCCAGCAGTTACAGTCTCAGGGCCCTCCACTTT
j_call: TRBJ2-3; d_call: TRBD1; cdr3_length: 14; clone_size: -; v_call: TRBV27; cdr3_aa: CASSSGTGGDTQYF; cdr3_nt: TGTGCCAGCAGCTCCGGGACAGGGGGAGATACGCAGTATTTT
j_call: TRBJ2-7; d_call: -; cdr3_length: 11; clone_size: -; v_call: TRBV25-1; cdr3_aa: CASSWGYEQYF; cdr3_nt: TGTGCCAGCAGTTGGGGGTACGAGCAGTACTTC
j_call: TRBJ1-5; d_call: TRBD1; cdr3_length: 17; clone_size: -; v_call: TRBV5-4; cdr3_aa: CASSPLGRDRVGQPQHF; cdr3_nt: TGTGCCAGCAGCCCCCTCGGCCGGGACAGGGTTGGCCAGCCCCAGCATTTT
j_call: TRBJ2-7; d_call: -; cdr3_length: 15; clone_size: -; v_call: TRBV5-4; cdr3_aa: CASSGQSGPTYEQYF; cdr3_nt: TGTGCCAGCAGCGGCCAGAGCGGACCAACCTACGAGCAGTACTTC
j_call: TRBJ2-1; d_call: TRBD2; cdr3_length: 16; clone_size: -; v_call: TRBV4-3; cdr3_aa: CASSQEISGRYNEQFF; cdr3_nt: TGCGCCAGCAGCCAAGAGATTAGCGGGAGGTACAATGAGCAGTTCTTC
j_call: TRBJ2-6; d_call: -; cdr3_length: 17; clone_size: once; v_call: TRBV7-2; cdr3_aa: CASRGEQGAPWANVLTF; cdr3_nt: TGTGCCAGCAGGGGGGAACAGGGTGCCCCCTGGGCCAACGTCCTGACTTTC